These T cell receptor beta chains were read from a single sample in a study of shared clonotypes between healthy human individuals. The method was immunoSEQ multiplex PCR; TCRdb's version includes in-frame clones alone and lacks a portion of them. The sample includes roughly 600,000 clones, 95% to 98% seen only once; the top ten take 0.3% to 0.35%. The sample was naive CD8+ T cells sorted from blood. Every receptor here comes from a man under 40 in good health. CDR3s leave out the opening cysteine and the closing phenylalanine or tryptophan. Fields, in order: V gene, J gene, CDR3 protein.

v_call: TRBV29-1; j_call: TRBJ1-3; cdr3_aa: SVITGNTIY
v_call: TRBV5-1; j_call: TRBJ2-1; cdr3_aa: ASSPGYGGYNEQF
v_call: TRBV5-8; j_call: TRBJ1-4; cdr3_aa: ASSTKTEPNEKLF
v_call: TRBV19; j_call: TRBJ1-1; cdr3_aa: ASSIGTPTEAF
v_call: TRBV7-2; j_call: TRBJ2-5; cdr3_aa: ASSLGAGGKQETQY
v_call: TRBV7-9; j_call: TRBJ2-3; cdr3_aa: ASSSPRTGGPDTQY
v_call: TRBV7-9; j_call: TRBJ2-1; cdr3_aa: ASSPTMREGQNYNEQF
v_call: TRBV5-5; j_call: TRBJ2-7; cdr3_aa: ASSPQLALAGDEQY
v_call: TRBV5-6; j_call: TRBJ1-2; cdr3_aa: ASSFLTEARGYT
v_call: TRBV4-2; j_call: TRBJ2-7; cdr3_aa: ASSQVPQLAAYYEQY
v_call: TRBV10-3; j_call: TRBJ2-7; cdr3_aa: AISDDRAYEQY
v_call: TRBV15; j_call: TRBJ2-5; cdr3_aa: ATSLSPAETQY
v_call: TRBV6-5; j_call: TRBJ2-1; cdr3_aa: ASSYSGTGWGNEQF
v_call: TRBV29-1; j_call: TRBJ2-7; cdr3_aa: SALGQSSYEQY
v_call: TRBV28; j_call: TRBJ2-7; cdr3_aa: ASNIPQAGLGHEQY
v_call: TRBV4-1; j_call: TRBJ2-7; cdr3_aa: ASSLHGAGGEGEQY
v_call: TRBV7-6; j_call: TRBJ2-7; cdr3_aa: ASSPAPGRLTYEQY
v_call: TRBV7-6; j_call: TRBJ1-1; cdr3_aa: ASSPGQANTEAF
v_call: TRBV19; j_call: TRBJ2-7; cdr3_aa: ASSIGDSVY
v_call: TRBV5-1; j_call: TRBJ2-5; cdr3_aa: ASSLAGGPQETQY
v_call: TRBV7-9; j_call: TRBJ1-4; cdr3_aa: ASSQNREKLF
v_call: TRBV11-2; j_call: TRBJ2-7; cdr3_aa: ASSSGTSGTYEQY
v_call: TRBV7-7; j_call: TRBJ1-5; cdr3_aa: APFRTRPYNQPQH
v_call: TRBV9; j_call: TRBJ2-3; cdr3_aa: ASSVGSLDRSGTDTQY
v_call: TRBV7-6; j_call: TRBJ2-3; cdr3_aa: ASSLEAGGTDTQY
v_call: TRBV28; j_call: TRBJ2-3; cdr3_aa: ASSPPTRYLAGGREDTQY
v_call: TRBV28; j_call: TRBJ2-5; cdr3_aa: ASSLWDRDQETQY
v_call: TRBV7-8; j_call: TRBJ2-3; cdr3_aa: ASWGLAGEGDTQY
v_call: TRBV4-3; j_call: TRBJ2-3; cdr3_aa: ASSPGRLTDTQY
v_call: TRBV20-1; j_call: TRBJ1-2; cdr3_aa: SAASAGGYT
v_call: TRBV5-6; j_call: TRBJ1-5; cdr3_aa: ASSFEGQLNQPQH
v_call: TRBV6-5; j_call: TRBJ1-2; cdr3_aa: ASSGLTGGYT
v_call: TRBV18; j_call: TRBJ2-7; cdr3_aa: ASSHGQGYEQY
v_call: TRBV6-5; j_call: TRBJ1-1; cdr3_aa: ASSFGTEAF
v_call: TRBV27; j_call: TRBJ1-2; cdr3_aa: ASSLGSPGQGYGYT
v_call: TRBV6-6; j_call: TRBJ1-5; cdr3_aa: ASSYSPGAYQPQH
v_call: TRBV27; j_call: TRBJ1-5; cdr3_aa: ASGKSNQPQH
v_call: TRBV10-3; j_call: TRBJ1-2; cdr3_aa: AISLTGHYT
v_call: TRBV28; j_call: TRBJ2-7; cdr3_aa: ASIPGTSGRLTYEQY
v_call: TRBV11-2; j_call: TRBJ2-7; cdr3_aa: ASSLNYEQY
v_call: TRBV30; j_call: TRBJ1-3; cdr3_aa: AWSETGLSGNTIY
v_call: TRBV7-8; j_call: TRBJ2-7; cdr3_aa: ASSSERESTSYEQY
v_call: TRBV27; j_call: TRBJ1-5; cdr3_aa: ASSEVEGQPQH
v_call: TRBV15; j_call: TRBJ1-2; cdr3_aa: ATSRGHLYGYT
v_call: TRBV28; j_call: TRBJ2-1; cdr3_aa: ASSSELADLYNEQF
v_call: TRBV11-2; j_call: TRBJ2-3; cdr3_aa: ASSYGLAGTDTQY
v_call: TRBV27; j_call: TRBJ2-1; cdr3_aa: ASSFQGRNEQF
v_call: TRBV5-1; j_call: TRBJ2-5; cdr3_aa: ASSLVEGAKQETQY
v_call: TRBV12-5; j_call: TRBJ2-1; cdr3_aa: ASGYGSYREQF
v_call: TRBV5-1; j_call: TRBJ2-6; cdr3_aa: ASSLIGGPISGANVLT
v_call: TRBV6-1; j_call: TRBJ2-3; cdr3_aa: ASSYSGGTDTQY
v_call: TRBV7-9; j_call: TRBJ1-1; cdr3_aa: ASSLVANNRGKSTEAF
v_call: TRBV19; j_call: TRBJ2-7; cdr3_aa: ASSIWDRGYEQY
v_call: TRBV30; j_call: TRBJ2-4; cdr3_aa: AWTEGAGDIQY
v_call: TRBV7-6; j_call: TRBJ1-1; cdr3_aa: ASSLTGGVTEAF
v_call: TRBV7-2; j_call: TRBJ2-3; cdr3_aa: ASSLSLTPGDTQY
v_call: TRBV19; j_call: TRBJ2-6; cdr3_aa: ASSKIGKDYQLNSGANVLT
v_call: TRBV7-9; j_call: TRBJ2-7; cdr3_aa: ASSPPGRVYEQY
v_call: TRBV6-5; j_call: TRBJ2-5; cdr3_aa: ASSYSTSGVGETQY
v_call: TRBV7-9; j_call: TRBJ2-6; cdr3_aa: ASSLRSSGANVLT